The clone carrying this T cell receptor beta chain was seen a handful of times. Its antigen is not identified. TCRdb's copy holds only in-frame clones and misses some; the assay was immunoSEQ multiplex PCR. The repertoire holds 40,000 to 65,000 clones, with more than 75% as singletons. Time point of the sample: cycle 4 day 1 (C4D1), after 6 weeks of nivolumab. Each of the patients experienced relapse following autologous stem cell transplantation, and their brentuximab vedotin exposure differed. Best outcomes ranged across complete response, partial response and progressive disease. Trimming took off 1 base at V and 4 bases at J, with 4 bases between the two ends. This CDR3 is built from 13 residues. Germline V gives CDR1 MRHNA, CDR2 SNTAGT. This sample stems from a study of PD-1 blockade in classical Hodgkin lymphoma. Notes on the study in general: Before treatment, TCR diversity in newly diagnosed patients was reportedly lower than in healthy donors.

The receptor was derived from a human donor with classical Hodgkin lymphoma. The input for sequencing was peripheral blood mononuclear cells (PBMCs), taken before the fourth cycle of nivolumab. V is TRBV6-4 and J is TRBJ2-2; D is ambiguous. CDR3 bases: TGTGCCAGCAGTGACTTACCCACCGGGGAGCTGTTTTTT. Translation gives CASSDLPTGELFF.